A single T cell receptor beta chain is shown here with its context. Its specificity is not known. The intended depth for sequencing was 1 in 200,000 to 1 in 1 million T cells. The repertoire was sequenced with immunoSEQ multiplex PCR; TCRdb's copy has only in-frame clones and lacks some. The repertoire has about 120,000 clones, approximately 85% of them found once; the top ten carry approximately 2%. These data are taken from a study of cytotoxic CD8 clonotypes in ibrutinib-treated CLL. Turning to the study itself: Samples averaged approximately 250,000 productive templates and more than 85,000 productive rearrangements.

Findings and limits, study-wide: Private clonotypes, not public ones, expanded at ibrutinib response.

The source of roughly 2.1 micrograms of genomic DNA for TCR beta libraries was cryopreserved PBMCs. The TCR sequence derives from a human donor with chronic lymphocytic leukemia. Sequenced material: PBMCs, taken after 24 months of ibrutinib treatment.

The CDR3, as DNA: TGTGCCAGCAGCGAACAGGGGGCAGCTAACTATGGCTACACCTTC. As protein: CASSEQGAANYGYTF. J is TRBJ1-2 and V is TRBV2; TRBD1 agrees at 9 bases. The CDR3 extends over 15 amino acids. Trimming at V came to 6 bases and at J to 0 bases, leaving 5 bases not matched to a gene. CDR1 is SNHLY and CDR2 is FYNNEI in the germline V gene.